This TCR beta chain was recovered during a study of memory B cells and T cells in multiple sclerosis. Study-level results: Normalization was needed because clone-set size differences affected shared clonotype counts.

Stimulus-free culture yielded autoproliferating CFSE-dim and non-proliferating CFSE-high T cells, each sequenced separately. Pooled replicate wells came from about 5x10^7 CFSE-labeled PBMCs cultured approximately 7 days without stimulus. The PBMCs received about 0.5 uM CFSE and serum-free culture with no added stimuli. This CDR3 comprises 14 residues. Per the germline V gene, CDR1 is KGHSH and CDR2 is LQKENI. V shed 2 bases and J shed 6 bases, with 12 bases lying between them. Only one count was recorded for this clone. Its cognate antigen is unknown. Clones were read by immunoSEQ multiplex PCR, and TCRdb kept only the in-frame ones, dropping some. The profile shows roughly 30,000 clones, roughly 83% of them singletons.

The clonotype originates from a human donor with multiple sclerosis. J is TRBJ2-3 and V is TRBV18, with D perhaps TRBD2 (6 bases). The sequencing sample was made of PBMCs from blood kept in culture. CDR3: CASSPIPGRDTQYF. For the CDR3, the DNA is TGTGCCAGCTCACCAATACCGGGGAGGGATACGCAGTATTTT. Full variable domain (remainder filled in from reference TRBV18 and TRBJ2-3): NAGVMQNPRHLVRRRGQEARLRCSPMKGHSHVYWYRQLPEEGLKFMVYLQKENIIDESGMPKERFSAEFPKEGPSILRIQQVVRGDSAAYFCASSPIPGRDTQYFGPGTRLTVL.